Sequencing of this T cell receptor (beta chain) was carried out in a study of CD8 T cells in acute hepatitis C reinfection. CDR1 is KGHSH and CDR2 is LQKENI in the germline V gene. V lost 5 bases, J lost 3 bases, and 5 bases stayed unmatched. This CDR3 contains 14 residues. Time point meaning: naive CD8 control sorted from an acute-time-point sample. A positive HCV RNA or antibody test following a negative test within 24 weeks defined acute primary infection. This clone was seen only a few times. Repertoires were generated with immunoSEQ multiplex PCR, while TCRdb's copy carries only in-frame clones and drops some. In the table there are about 38,000 clones, 80% to 90% of which are singletons.

The V gene is TRBV18, the J gene TRBJ2-7; 9 bases match TRBD2. The TCR sequence derives from a woman aged 18-30 years who spontaneously cleared hepatitis C infection. Sequenced: naive CD8+ T cells from PBMCs. The CDR3 reads CASSSSGSIYEQYF. CDR3 nucleotide sequence: TGTGCCAGCTCAAGTAGCGGGAGTATCTACGAGCAGTACTTC.